This TCR beta chain stems from a study of cytomegalovirus exposure and HLA in healthy donors. Study as a whole: Falling in the Caucasian-associated ancestry cluster were less than 85% of under 450 genotyped donors.

This clone was picked up one time. Its antigen is undetermined. V lost 0 bases and J 0 bases, leaving 7 bases between the germline ends. This CDR3 is 15 amino acids long. Germline V gives CDR1 LNHNV, CDR2 YYDKDF (reference sequence). PCR primers comprised 60 Vbeta and 13 Jbeta primers. The assay was immunoSEQ multiplex PCR, and TCRdb's table has in-frame clones only and misses some. The sample carries under 200,000 clones, around 72% recorded once. General study findings and limits: TCR association rates varied by HLA locus in a later analysis, with DRB1 highest and HLA-C lowest.

This TCR derives from a woman aged 50 to 60 in good health and CMV-seropositive. The sequencing sample was made of PBMCs. This chain joins TRBV15 and TRBJ2-3; D perhaps matches TRBD2 (5 bases). DNA for the CDR3: TGTGCCACCAGCAGAGAGAGGGAAAGCACAGATACGCAGTATTTT. This codes for CATSRERESTDTQYF.